These T cell receptor beta chains were read from a single sample in a study of OX40 agonist ivuxolimab in advanced cancers. Produced via immunoSEQ multiplex PCR; TCRdb's table is partial and in-frame only. This table has fewer than 8,000 clones, roughly 87% appearing once. Sequencing was performed on CD4+ or CD8+ T cells sorted from blood, taken in a trial of the OX40 agonist ivuxolimab. The receptors stem from an adult with an advanced solid tumor such as melanoma, head and neck, liver or kidney cancer. Each CDR3 is given with its conserved first and last residue. Fields, in order: V gene, CDR3 protein.

TRBV28 | CASSQVVTSYEQYF
TRBV27 | CASSYKGGTGGSSYEQYF
TRBV10-2 | CASTGTLGEKLFF
TRBV9 | CASSAAGAYNEQFF
TRBV29-1 | CSVGLSGVYNEQFF
TRBV7-9 | CASGSGNSYNEQFF
TRBV10-3 | CAPLGPGGNSPLHF
TRBV5-1 | CASSLARPYEQYF
TRBV11-2 | CASSLEAAERYNEQFF
TRBV30 | CAWSAIGGETQYF
TRBV9 | CASSVAINTEAFF
TRBV6-1 | CASSEEGGIGSYEQYF
TRBV27 | CASSLGVTNEQFF
TRBV9 | CASSVAGREETQYF
TRBV6-4 | CASSYGGQAEAFF
TRBV4-1 | CASSQEKTSGIYNEQFF
TRBV9 | CASSPRDRTYEQYF
TRBV5-1 | CASSLVQGWYTEAFF
TRBV28 | CASSGSNGRARDTQYF
TRBV9 | CASSVGAFTGELFF
TRBV15 | CATELDRTYNEQFF
TRBV28 | CASSLAPLTGRETQYF
TRBV4-1 | CASSQPSDRLSYEQYF
TRBV27 | CASSFTGPNTEAFF
TRBV19 | CASSIVAGNTGELFF
TRBV28 | CASSPTPGGLHYNEQFF
TRBV4-1 | CASSPVAGVYEQYF
TRBV7-3 | CASSPGTSGPGEQFF
TRBV7-9 | CASSLGLAGHYNEQFF
TRBV25-1 | CASSNPGGGEQYF